This entry describes one T cell receptor (beta chain). The data were produced by immunoSEQ multiplex PCR, yet TCRdb's version contains in-frame clones alone and is incomplete. The table shows tens of thousands of clones, with roughly 83% occurring only once. This sample stems from a study of T cell clones after liver transplantation. Whole-study context: Post-transplant blood was tracked for graft-donor-reactive T cell clones identified in a pre-transplant mixed lymphocyte reaction.

CDR1 and CDR2 from the germline V gene are SGHRS and YFSETQ. Trimming cost V 0 bases and J 8 bases, with 11 bases left between them. The CDR3 length is 14 residues. The chain carries TRBV5-1 and TRBJ1-4; D is unresolved. This receptor was identified in a human donor who received a liver transplant. This specimen consisted of CD4+ T cells from blood, obtained before liver transplant. CDR3 sequence reads: CASSLGRDGEKLFF. CDR3 in DNA: TGCGCCAGCAGCTTGGGAAGGGATGGCGAAAAACTGTTTTTT. The full variable domain, completed using reference TRBV5-1 and TRBJ1-4, is KAGVTQTPRYLIKTRGQQVTLSCSPISGHRSVSWYQQTPGQGLQFLFEYFSETQRNKGNFPGRFSGRQFSNSRSEMNVSTLELGDSALYLCASSLGRDGEKLFFGSGTQLSVL.